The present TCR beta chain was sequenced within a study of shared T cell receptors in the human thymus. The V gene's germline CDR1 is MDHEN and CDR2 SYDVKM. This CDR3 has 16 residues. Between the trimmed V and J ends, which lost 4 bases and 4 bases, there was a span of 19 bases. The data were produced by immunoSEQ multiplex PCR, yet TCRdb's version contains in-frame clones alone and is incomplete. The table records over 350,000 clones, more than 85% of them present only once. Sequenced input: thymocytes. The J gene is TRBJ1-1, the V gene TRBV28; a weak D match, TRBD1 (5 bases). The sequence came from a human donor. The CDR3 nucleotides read TGTGCCAGCAGTTCCGGGACCCGGGGGTCTAGCACTGAAGCTTTCTTT. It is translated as CASSSGTRGSSTEAFF.